The table lists the clone carrying this T cell receptor (beta chain) with many counts. Its antigen is not identified. The CDR3 is made up of 14 amino acids. V lost 1 base and J 8 bases, leaving 11 bases between the germline ends. The V gene's germline CDR1 is SGHAT and CDR2 FQNNGV. The sample originates from a study of CD8 T cells in ankylosing spondylitis. Study-wide findings and caveats: Disease-associated clones were CD8+ and fairly uncommon in peripheral blood. Characteristic of ankylosing spondylitis blood, it appeared, was a TCR beta motif comprising about eight highly homologous variants. The study looked at matched synovial fluid samples from ankylosing spondylitis patients. Disease-linked clones were reported to be significantly enriched there.

5'-RACE, quantitative and with molecular barcodes, yielded the TCR beta libraries. TCRdb reprocessed the 5' RACE reads via MiXCR and lists one record per CDR3 protein. The sample lists about 220,000 distinct CDR3 sequences; roughly 26% were seen once. The clonotype was recovered from a male donor with ankylosing spondylitis or in good health (not recorded which). Sequencing was done on a sample of blood, either unsorted or a sorted T cell fraction (not recorded which). The J gene is TRBJ1-4, the V gene TRBV11-2, with a tentative D call TRBD1 (5 bases). The CDR3 region has the DNA TGTGCCAGCAGCTTAGGGGGCAGTCGCGAAAAACTGTTTTTT. Translating gives CASSLGGSREKLFF.